These 13 T cell receptor beta chains were sequenced from one sample in a study of T cell responses to AZD1222 COVID-19 vaccine. Method: immunoSEQ multiplex PCR; TCRdb's copy keeps in-frame clones and lacks some. The sample carries 95,000 to 110,000 clones, over 90% recorded once. Sequencing was performed on peripheral blood, taken on day 0 of AZD1222 vaccination. The receptors shown here come from an adult in good health.

The chain links TRBV6-5 to TRBJ2-2, with a weak D call TRBD1 (5 bases). Germline V gives CDR1 MNHEY, CDR2 SVGAGI. V gave up 5 bases and J gave up 7 bases, with 8 bases separating them. The CDR3 is made up of 12 amino acids. The CDR3 DNA follows: TGTGCCAGCAGTCAGGGTGGCGGGGAGCTGTTTTTT. Its translation: CASSQGGGELFF.

This chain joins TRBV5-4 and TRBJ1-4; D not resolved. Germline CDR1 is SGHNT and CDR2 is YYREEE (reference sequence). The length of the CDR3 is 14 residues. Trimming took 0 bases from V and 7 from J, leaving 10 bases between them. The CDR3 protein is CASSLGPPGEKLFF. The DNA for the CDR3 is TGTGCCAGCAGCTTGGGGCCCCCGGGTGAAAAACTGTTTTTT.

The rearrangement uses TRBV4-2 and TRBJ1-5, with D unclear. The V end was cut by 2 bases, the J end by 1 base, with 12 bases between. Germline V lookup: CDR1 LGHNA, CDR2 YNFKEQ. The CDR3 runs to 16 residues. CDR3 sequence reads: CASSQIRGASNQPQHF. In DNA form, the CDR3 reads TGTGCCAGCAGCCAAATCCGGGGTGCCAGCAATCAGCCCCAGCATTTT.

The genes are TRBV7-2 and TRBJ1-1; possibly TRBD1 for D (5 bases). V shed 7 bases and J shed 0 bases, with 18 bases lying between them. The CDR3 is made up of 16 amino acids. Germline values: CDR1 SGHTA, CDR2 FQGNSA. The CDR3 spells CASIYGGGFMNTEAFF. CDR3 nucleotide sequence: TGTGCCAGCATCTATGGGGGGGGGTTCATGAACACTGAAGCTTTCTTT.

In its sample, this clone was seen once. V usage is TRBV29-1 and J usage is TRBJ2-5; no clear D gene. Germline loops: CDR1 SQVTM, CDR2 ANQGSEA. The ends were cut back, 6 bases at V and 5 bases at J, with 7 bases in the middle. The CDR3 extends over 10 amino acids. The CDR3 region has the DNA TGCAGCGTGACCTTGGAGACCCAGTACTTC. This codes for CSVTLETQYF.

The rearrangement joins TRBV28 to TRBJ1-3; the D is unclear. V lost 1 base to trimming and J lost 0 bases, with 10 bases between them. There are 16 residues in the CDR3. CDR1 is MDHEN, CDR2 SYDVKM, per germline. The CDR3, as DNA: TGTGCCAGCAGTTTATCAGGCTGGGGCTCTGGAAACACCATATATTTT. Encoded protein: CASSLSGWGSGNTIYF.

This chain joins TRBV5-1 and TRBJ2-1; 9 nucleotides align to TRBD2. The ends lost 7 bases at V and 12 bases at J; junction bases unmatched: 5. Germline V gene lookup returns CDR1 SGHRS and CDR2 YFSETQ. CDR3 length: 11 amino acids. This CDR3 is CASGLAGPQFF. The CDR3 DNA follows: TGCGCCAGCGGTCTAGCGGGACCGCAGTTCTTC.

V gene TRBV9 combines with J gene TRBJ2-7, with 11 bases aligning to TRBD2. Germline V gene data show CDR1 as SGDLS and CDR2 as YYNGEE. The V and J ends lost 3 bases and 0 bases, in that order; junction bases with no gene match: 2. This CDR3 is built from 15 residues. The chain's CDR3 is CASSEGTSGSYEQYF. The CDR3 bases are TGTGCCAGCAGCGAGGGGACTAGCGGCTCCTACGAGCAGTACTTC.

The chain recombines TRBV7-9 with TRBJ2-1, with 9 positions matching TRBD2. The J segment lost 7 bases and the V segment lost 7 bases, leaving 14 bases of the junction unmatched. Germline CDR1 reads SEHNR; CDR2 reads FQNEAQ (reference sequence). The CDR3 runs 16 residues. The CDR3: CASTNLVSGRRNEQFF. Written as DNA, the CDR3 is TGTGCCAGCACCAACTTAGTTAGCGGGAGAAGGAATGAGCAGTTCTTC.

The chain uses TRBV28 and TRBJ1-4; maybe TRBD1 (6 bases). Trimming took 1 base from V and 0 from J, leaving 12 bases between them. Germline values: CDR1 MDHEN, CDR2 SYDVKM. This CDR3 region has 17 residues. The CDR3 DNA reads TGTGCCAGCAGTTTATTTCCAGGGACAACAACTAATGAAAAACTGTTTTTT. Protein product: CASSLFPGTTTNEKLFF. Complete variable domain (other parts from reference TRBV28 and TRBJ1-4): DVKVTQSSRYLVKRTGEKVFLECVQDMDHENMFWYRQDPGLGLRLIYFSYDVKMKEKGDIPEGYSVSREKKERFSLILESASTNQTSMYLCASSLFPGTTTNEKLFFGSGTQLSVL.

The CDR3 DNA reads TGCGCCAGCAGCTTGGGGGACAGGGGCAATGAGCAGTTCTTC. It yields the protein CASSLGDRGNEQFF. The chain is built from TRBV5-1 and TRBJ2-1; 10 positions match TRBD1. J was trimmed by 6 bases and V by 0 bases; bases with no gene match: 0. This CDR3 has 14 amino acids. Germline loops: CDR1 SGHRS, CDR2 YFSETQ.

The rearrangement joins TRBV3-1 (or the pseudogene TRBV3-2) to TRBJ2-5; D is perhaps TRBD2 (6 bases). CDR3 length: 14 residues. The V gene lost 2 bases and the J gene lost 4 bases, with 11 bases spanning the gap. The germline gives CDR1 LGHDT, CDR2 YNNKEL (reference sequence). CDR3 sequence reads: CASSQKAGGETQYF. The CDR3 DNA follows: TGTGCCAGCAGCCAAAAAGCGGGTGGAGAGACCCAGTACTTC.

The table lists this clone with a count of one. This chain connects TRBV5-1 to TRBJ2-4; 8 bases are a match to TRBD1. The germline V gene encodes CDR1 SGHRS and CDR2 YFSETQ. The length of the CDR3 is 13 residues. V lost 0 bases to trimming and J lost 7 bases; unmatched junction nucleotides: 0. The CDR3 here is CASSLGTGNIQYF. In nucleotides, the CDR3 is TGCGCCAGCAGCTTGGGGACAGGGAACATTCAGTACTTC.